Listed below are T cell receptor beta chains from one sample, sequenced in a study of blood T cells in healthy people across ages. Using its own MiXCR run on the 5' RACE reads, TCRdb lists one record per CDR3 protein. The table lists hundreds of thousands of distinct CDR3 sequences, roughly 25% of them singletons. The sample was also reused in another study, on T cells of mothers and their children.

The sequenced sample consisted of blood. All receptors come from a boy aged 10-17 years in good health. Both conserved end residues are part of each CDR3. The D gene is left open where the match is weak.

CDR3: CASSLRLAGDTGELFF
D: TRBD2
V: TRBV3-1

CDR3: CASSYLLRGWSDTQYF
D: TRBD1
V: TRBV6-2/TRBV6-3

CDR3: CASSPLPHGKLNYEQYF
D: .
V: TRBV4-2

CDR3: CASSLEAGGAWNGCTF
D: TRBD1
V: TRBV7-6

CDR3: CASSSVGTGAGQPQHF
D: TRBD1
V: TRBV28

CDR3: CASSLARRGLEQFF
D: .
V: TRBV7-9

CDR3: CASSWASGSPHEQYF
D: TRBD2
V: TRBV5-5

CDR3: CASSYGGSTYEQYF
D: .
V: TRBV6-6

CDR3: CASSLASGRWNEQFF
D: TRBD2
V: TRBV7-2

CDR3: CASSPNSGGAGEQYF
D: TRBD2
V: TRBV13

CDR3: CASSEATANYGYTF
D: .
V: TRBV2

CDR3: CASSPYRANTGELFF
D: .
V: TRBV12-3/TRBV12-4

CDR3: CASSWESSYNEQFF
D: .
V: TRBV7-2

CDR3: CASSLLFSSGANVLTF
D: .
V: TRBV27

CDR3: CSVVGTNREETQYF
D: TRBD2
V: TRBV29-1

CDR3: CSVGTGDTEAFF
D: TRBD1
V: TRBV29-1

CDR3: CASSQMPYEQYF
D: .
V: TRBV4-1

CDR3: CASSFTGHSYEQYF
D: .
V: TRBV27

CDR3: CASSLTGSSVSNQPQHF
D: .
V: TRBV5-5

CDR3: CASSPTLLAASYNEQFF
D: TRBD2
V: TRBV7-2

CDR3: CSAKRRGLDEQYF
D: .
V: TRBV20-1

CDR3: CASSPSWRVDTEAFF
D: .
V: TRBV11-1

CDR3: CASSSVGPQETQYF
D: .
V: TRBV11-3

CDR3: CASVRGLNTEAFF
D: .
V: TRBV2

CDR3: CASSVWGSHGNEQFF
D: .
V: TRBV9

CDR3: CASSLDPGPTGELFF
D: .
V: TRBV5-1

CDR3: CAISEKPVSGGEYF
D: TRBD2
V: TRBV10-3

CDR3: CASSQVSRDEAFF
D: .
V: TRBV4-3

CDR3: CASSPGQDTQYF
D: .
V: TRBV6-6

CDR3: CASSEASGASTDTQYF
D: .
V: TRBV6-1

CDR3: CASSQFQGADYGYTF
D: TRBD1
V: TRBV4-3